What follows are 5 T cell receptor beta chains derived from one specimen sequenced in a study of blood T cells in healthy people across ages. With a J-beta primer mix and a sample-barcoded 5' primer, a second PCR ran 7 to 11 cycles. TCRdb ran MiXCR on the 5' RACE reads and lists one entry per CDR3 protein. The table includes roughly 1,300,000 distinct CDR3 sequences, roughly 60% detected once. Sequencing was done on a sample of blood. Receptors originate from a man aged 18 to 35 in good health.

The genes are TRBV25-1 and TRBJ1-2; D unresolved. V was shortened by 6 bases and J by 3 bases, with 29 bases between the two germline ends. The CDR3 is made up of 19 amino acids. Per germline, CDR1 MGHDK and CDR2 SYGVNS. Written as DNA, the CDR3 is TGTGCCAGCAGCAGCTCATCTCCTCCCGAGGGATATTCGGACTATGGCTACACCTTC. It specifies CASSSSSPPEGYSDYGYTF.

The chain recombines TRBV7-2 with TRBJ2-5; 12 positions agree with TRBD2. With 1 base clipped from V and 4 bases from J, the junction kept 13 bases outside the gene matches. Per the germline V gene, CDR1 is SGHTA and CDR2 is FQGNSA. The CDR3 is 19 residues long. The CDR3 is CASSLVGVSSGGAAETQYF. The CDR3 DNA is TGTGCCAGCAGCTTAGTTGGGGTTTCTAGCGGGGGGGCCGCAGAGACCCAGTACTTC.

The chain combines TRBV20-1 with TRBJ1-2, with D maybe TRBD1 (6 bases). Germline V gene lookup returns CDR1 DFQATT and CDR2 SNEGSKA (reference sequence). The ends were cut back, 5 bases at V and 0 bases at J, with 16 bases in the middle. The CDR3 has 15 residues. CDR3 sequence (DNA): TGCAGTGCTTGGAGGGGGGGGCCAGCTAACTATGGCTACACCTTC. Residues: CSAWRGGPANYGYTF.

The CDR3 is CASSSLAGGSGNEQFF. CDR3 nucleotide sequence: TGTGCCAGCAGCTCTCTAGCGGGAGGGTCGGGCAATGAGCAGTTCTTC. The rearrangement uses TRBV7-9 and TRBJ2-1; 12 positions match TRBD2. This CDR3 spans 16 amino acids. Germline trimming cut 4 bases from V and 6 bases from J; bases unmatched to any gene: 7. Looked up from germline, CDR1 is SEHNR and CDR2 is FQNEAQ (reference sequence).

The chain uses TRBV9 and TRBJ1-2; D is ambiguous. The CDR3 sequence is 13 residues long. From germline, CDR1 is SGDLS and CDR2 YYNGEE. V dropped 0 bases and J dropped 8 bases, with 11 bases sitting between them. The CDR3 spells CASSVVGPQGYTF. The CDR3 DNA is TGTGCCAGCAGCGTAGTCGGGCCGCAGGGCTACACCTTC.